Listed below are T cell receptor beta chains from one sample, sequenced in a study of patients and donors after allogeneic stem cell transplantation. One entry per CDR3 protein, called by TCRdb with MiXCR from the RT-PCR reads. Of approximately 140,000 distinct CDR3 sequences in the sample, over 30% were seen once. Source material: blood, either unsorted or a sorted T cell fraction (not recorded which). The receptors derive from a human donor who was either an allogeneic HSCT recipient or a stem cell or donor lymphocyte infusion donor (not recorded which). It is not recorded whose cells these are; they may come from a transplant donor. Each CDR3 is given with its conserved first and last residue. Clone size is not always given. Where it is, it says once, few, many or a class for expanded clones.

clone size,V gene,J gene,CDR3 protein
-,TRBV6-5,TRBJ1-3,CASSYGGNGNTIYF
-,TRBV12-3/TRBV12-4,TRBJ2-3,CASSPGTSGGVSSTDTQYF
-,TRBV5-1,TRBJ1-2,CASSSETGTNYGYTF
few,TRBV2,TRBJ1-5,CASSVSGRNQPQHF
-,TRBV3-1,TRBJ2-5,CASSQDMGLGYQYF
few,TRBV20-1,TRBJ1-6,CSARDPYSYNSPLHF
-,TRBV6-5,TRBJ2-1,CASSSIRGGKGEQFF
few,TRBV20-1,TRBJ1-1,CSAGGRRNTEAFF
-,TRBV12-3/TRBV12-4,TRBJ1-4,CASRPGGTELFF
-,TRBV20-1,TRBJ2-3,CSAPREIAESTQYF
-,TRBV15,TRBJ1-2,CATSRDYRGVRGYTF
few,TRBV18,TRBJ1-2,CASSPSGARYGYTF
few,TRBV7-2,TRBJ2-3,CASSLVGSPDTQYF
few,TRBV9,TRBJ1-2,CASSGAGSPYGYTF
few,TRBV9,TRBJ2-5,CASSVGGALEETQYF
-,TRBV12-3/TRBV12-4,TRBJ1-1,CASSPSQGYTEAFF
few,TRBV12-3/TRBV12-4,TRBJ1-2,CASSSDVHYGYTF
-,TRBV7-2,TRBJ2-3,CASTLQGYTDTQYF
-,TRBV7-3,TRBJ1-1,CASSFRRNTEAFF
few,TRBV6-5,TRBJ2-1,CASTAVSGGVNEQFF
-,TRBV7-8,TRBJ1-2,CASSFSAVGREGYTF
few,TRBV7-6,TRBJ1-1,CASSLRSLFGNTEAFF
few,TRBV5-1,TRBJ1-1,CASSLAQGLNTEAFF
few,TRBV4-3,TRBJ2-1,CASSLRLAGVFNEQFF
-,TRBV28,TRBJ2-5,CASSSRQGGETQYF
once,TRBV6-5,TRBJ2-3,CASSKVTGLRGDTQYF
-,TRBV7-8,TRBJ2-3,CASSLLASGTDTQYF
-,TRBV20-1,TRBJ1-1,CSAPPQGKEAFF
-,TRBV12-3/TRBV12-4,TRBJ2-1,CASSLLAGGYNEQFF
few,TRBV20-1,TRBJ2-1,CSATTEYNEQFF
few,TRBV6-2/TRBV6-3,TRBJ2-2,CASSRTYRGDDTGELFF
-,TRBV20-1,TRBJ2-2,CSAGTGSTGELFF
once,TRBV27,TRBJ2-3,CASSLTSGGDTQYF
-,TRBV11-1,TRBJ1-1,CASSLWQGEAFF
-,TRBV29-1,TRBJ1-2,CSVELGTF